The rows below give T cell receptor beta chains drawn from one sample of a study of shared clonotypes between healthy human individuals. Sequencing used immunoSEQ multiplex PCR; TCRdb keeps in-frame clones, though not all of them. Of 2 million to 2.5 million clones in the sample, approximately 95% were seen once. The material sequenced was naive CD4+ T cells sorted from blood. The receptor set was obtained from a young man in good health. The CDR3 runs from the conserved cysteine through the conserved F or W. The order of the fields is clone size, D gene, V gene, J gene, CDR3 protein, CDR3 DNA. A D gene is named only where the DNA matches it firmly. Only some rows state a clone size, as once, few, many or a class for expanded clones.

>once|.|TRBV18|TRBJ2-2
CASSLPTLGTGELFF
TGTGCCAGCTCACTTCCGACACTCGGAACCGGGGAGCTGTTTTTT
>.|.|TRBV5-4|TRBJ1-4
CASSGTSATSGLNEKLFF
TGTGCCAGCAGCGGGACATCGGCCACTTCAGGCCTTAATGAAAAACTGTTTTTT
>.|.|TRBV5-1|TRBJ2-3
CASSPPMTAQEDTQYF
TGCGCCAGCAGCCCTCCGATGACAGCCCAGGAAGATACGCAGTATTTT
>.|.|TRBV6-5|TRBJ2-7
CASSYGLFYEQYF
TGTGCCAGCAGTTACGGTCTATTCTACGAGCAGTACTTC
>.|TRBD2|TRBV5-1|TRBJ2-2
CASSSYSGRGTGELFF
TGCGCCAGCAGCTCTTATAGCGGGAGAGGGACCGGGGAGCTGTTTTTT
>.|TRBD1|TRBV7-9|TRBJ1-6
CASPDRAVNSPLHF
TGTGCCAGCCCGGACAGGGCGGTCAATTCACCCCTCCACTTT
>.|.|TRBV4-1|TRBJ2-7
CASSQDNVGGSSYEQYF
TGCGCCAGCAGCCAAGATAACGTGGGGGGAAGCTCCTACGAGCAGTACTTC
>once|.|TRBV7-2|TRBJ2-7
CASSLWSYEQYF
TGTGCCAGCAGCTTGTGGTCCTACGAGCAGTACTTC
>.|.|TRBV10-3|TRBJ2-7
CAISDYLSTEQYF
TGTGCCATCAGTGACTACCTCTCCACCGAGCAGTACTTC
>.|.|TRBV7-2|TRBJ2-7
CASSLESRTFYEQYF
TGTGCCAGCAGCTTAGAATCCAGGACTTTCTACGAGCAGTACTTC
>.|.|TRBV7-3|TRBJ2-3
CASSLDGDTQYF
TGTGCCAGCAGCTTAGATGGGGATACGCAGTATTTT
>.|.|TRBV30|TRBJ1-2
CAWSTANYGYTF
TGTGCCTGGAGTACTGCGAACTATGGCTACACCTTC
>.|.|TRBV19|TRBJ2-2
CASTPDSDTGELFF
TGTGCCAGTACCCCAGACTCGGACACCGGGGAGCTGTTTTTT
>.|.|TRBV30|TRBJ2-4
CAWSGPRGLAKNIQYF
TGTGCCTGGAGTGGCCCAAGGGGACTAGCCAAAAACATTCAGTACTTC